These T cell receptor beta chains were read from a single sample in a study of cytomegalovirus exposure and HLA in healthy donors. Generated by immunoSEQ multiplex PCR, the TCRdb table keeps only in-frame clones and is missing some. The sample contains 150,000 to 200,000 clones, about nine tenths of which appear only once. Specimen: PBMCs. The origin of the receptors is a woman aged 18-29 years in good health and CMV-seropositive. The CDR3 runs from the conserved cysteine through the conserved F or W. A D gene is named only where the DNA matches it firmly. Rows may omit the clone size; those that give it use once, few, many or a size class.

j_gene | v_gene | d_gene | abundance | CDR3nt | CDR3aa
TRBJ2-3 | TRBV25-1 | TRBD2 | . | TGTGCCAGCAGTGAAACGGCTAGCGGGAGTAAAGATACGCAGTATTTT | CASSETASGSKDTQYF
TRBJ2-5 | TRBV5-1 | . | once | TGCGCCAGCAGCTTTAGGGGGGAGGGCCAAGAGACCCAGTACTTC | CASSFRGEGQETQYF
TRBJ1-5 | TRBV28 | TRBD1 | . | TGTGCCAGCAGCCGAACAGGGGCTGGTGGTGATCAGCCCCAGCATTTT | CASSRTGAGGDQPQHF
TRBJ2-5 | TRBV5-4 | TRBD2 | . | TGTGCCAGCAGCTCTTCCGCCGGACTAGCGGGAATTGAGACCCAGTACTTC | CASSSSAGLAGIETQYF
TRBJ2-7 | TRBV11-2 | TRBD1 | once | TGTGCCAGCAGCCTAGAGTGGGCGACAGGGGGCTTCTACGAGCAGTACTTC | CASSLEWATGGFYEQYF
TRBJ1-1 | TRBV11-2 | . | . | TGTGCCAGCAGCTTAAAGACAGCCATGCAAACAGGTGAAGCTTTCTTT | CASSLKTAMQTGEAFF
TRBJ2-5 | TRBV20-1 | . | . | TGCAGTGCTAGGGCTCAAGAGACCCAGTACTTC | CSARAQETQYF
TRBJ1-5 | TRBV4-3 | . | . | TGCGCCAGCAGTCAAGATCCCTTGCCAGGGCACCAGCCCCAGCATTTT | CASSQDPLPGHQPQHF
TRBJ2-3 | TRBV6-1 | . | . | TGTGCCAGCAGTGAAGTGAACACGGGGAACACAGATACGCAGTATTTT | CASSEVNTGNTDTQYF
TRBJ1-4 | TRBV5-4 | . | . | TGTGCCAGCAGCTTGGCGGGAGGGGTTAATGAAAAACTGTTTTTT | CASSLAGGVNEKLFF
TRBJ2-7 | TRBV7-9 | . | . | TGTGCCAGCAGCCCCAGACGGGAAGGCTACGAGCAGTACTTC | CASSPRREGYEQYF
TRBJ2-5 | TRBV7-2 | . | once | TGTGCCAGCAGCCAGCGTCCTAGGGGAATGAGAGAGACCCAGTACTTC | CASSQRPRGMRETQYF
TRBJ2-5 | TRBV9 | TRBD1 | . | TGTGCCAGCAGCGTAGCCGACAGGGGTATGGAGACCCAGTACTTC | CASSVADRGMETQYF
TRBJ2-1 | TRBV10-2 | . | once | TGCGCCAGCAGTGAGGGAGGGGCCAACAATGAGCAGTTCTTC | CASSEGGANNEQFF
TRBJ2-3 | TRBV27 | . | . | TGTGCCAGCAGTTTTCTTTACGGGCTAGCTAGCCTCGATACGCAGTATTTT | CASSFLYGLASLDTQYF
TRBJ2-5 | TRBV5-4 | TRBD2 | . | TGTGCCAGCAGCACTCTAGCGGGAGTTGCCAACTTC | CASSTLAGVANF
TRBJ1-2 | TRBV5-4 | . | . | TGTGCCAGCAGCTCAGGACAGAACTATGGCTACACCTTC | CASSSGQNYGYTF
TRBJ1-2 | TRBV19 | . | . | TGTGCCAGTAGTCCACAACACGGGATCCTTAACTATGGCTACACCTTC | CASSPQHGILNYGYTF
TRBJ2-1 | TRBV2 | . | . | TGTGCCAGCAGTGCCCAGCGGAGCTCCTACAATGAGCAGTTCTTC | CASSAQRSSYNEQFF
TRBJ2-7 | TRBV4-2 | TRBD2 | . | TGTGCCAGCAGCCACGTATCGGGGCGGGAGGGTACCTACGAGCAGTACTTC | CASSHVSGREGTYEQYF
TRBJ2-2 | TRBV2 | TRBD2 | . | TGTGCCAGCAGTGGGCACCTAGCGGGAGTTTTCACCGGGGAGCTGTTTTTT | CASSGHLAGVFTGELFF
TRBJ2-7 | TRBV19 | TRBD1 | . | TGTGCCAGTAGTACCCGGACAGGGAGCTCCTACGAGCAGTACTTC | CASSTRTGSSYEQYF
TRBJ2-3 | TRBV7-9 | TRBD2 | . | TGTGCCAGCAGCCGACTAGCAGCTGATACGCAGTATTTT | CASSRLAADTQYF
TRBJ2-1 | TRBV6-4 | TRBD2 | . | TGTGCCAGCAGTGACTCGGACCCTAGCGGAGAGCAGTTCTTC | CASSDSDPSGEQFF
TRBJ1-2 | TRBV6-5 | TRBD1 | . | TGTGCCAGCAGCCCCGGACAGGGTCTAATTCTCACCTTC | CASSPGQGLILTF
TRBJ1-2 | TRBV30 | . | . | TGTGCCTGGAGGCTGCAGGGCTTAGCTAACTATGGCTACACCTTC | CAWRLQGLANYGYTF
TRBJ1-1 | TRBV6-5 | TRBD1 | . | TGTGCCAGCAGTTACGCTGCTCAGGGGGGCGAAGCTTTCTTT | CASSYAAQGGEAFF
TRBJ1-5 | TRBV25-1 | . | . | TGTGCCAGCAGTCCCCAGGGCCCTTATCAGCCCCAGCATTTT | CASSPQGPYQPQHF
TRBJ2-1 | TRBV21-1 | . | . | TGTGCCAGCAGCAAAGATTCGGGAGTTGAGGCGTACAATGAGCAGTTCTTC | CASSKDSGVEAYNEQFF
TRBJ2-2 | TRBV4-3 | . | once | TGCGCCAGCAGAAACAGGGTGAACACCGGGGAGCTGTTTTTT | CASRNRVNTGELFF
TRBJ2-7 | TRBV30 | . | once | TGTGCCTGGAGTGAGCCGGGACATAGCAACTACGAGCAGTACTTC | CAWSEPGHSNYEQYF
TRBJ2-7 | TRBV28 | . | . | TGTGCCAGCAGTTTATTGAGCTCCTACGAGCAGTACTTC | CASSLLSSYEQYF
TRBJ2-7 | TRBV18 | . | . | TGTGCCAGCTCACCAGTTACCTACGAGCAGTACTTC | CASSPVTYEQYF
TRBJ2-7 | TRBV7-2 | TRBD2 | . | TGTGCCAGCAGCCCGGGGGGGCGGACTAGCGGCTACGAGCAGTACTTC | CASSPGGRTSGYEQYF
TRBJ1-1 | TRBV28 | . | . | TGTGCCAGCAGTTTATGGGGCAGCATAACCACTGAAGCTTTCTTT | CASSLWGSITTEAFF
TRBJ1-2 | TRBV30 | . | . | TGTGCCTGGCAGGGCTCCCCTAACTATGGCTACACCTTC | CAWQGSPNYGYTF
TRBJ1-5 | TRBV28 | . | . | TGTGCCAGCAGTTCGACAACTCAGCCCCAGCATTTT | CASSSTTQPQHF
TRBJ2-7 | TRBV29-1 | TRBD1 | once | TGCAGCGTTTGGACAGGGCGTAGACACGAGCAGTACTTC | CSVWTGRRHEQYF